This T cell receptor (beta chain) emerged from a study of blood T cell repertoires in COVID-19. Study information: The United States, Italy and Spain supplied acute and convalescent COVID-19 samples. PBMCs, B-cell-depleted T cells, or T cells were the source of the cDNA or gDNA that made up the material.

This clone was recorded many times. This CDR3 is built from 17 residues. The junction had 0 bases not matched to a gene; V was cut back by 1 base and J by 3 bases. The germline V gene encodes CDR1 LGHDT and CDR2 YNNKEL (reference sequence). The repertoire was sequenced with immunoSEQ multiplex PCR; TCRdb's copy has only in-frame clones and lacks some. The sample consists of 430,000 or so clones, about 87% of them appearing once. Sequenced: peripheral blood. This receptor was identified in a man younger than 35 with COVID-19, enrolled during active disease. V gene TRBV3-1 (or the pseudogene TRBV3-2) combines with J gene TRBJ2-6; 13 nucleotides agree with TRBD2. The CDR3 sequence is CASSQGTSGGGANVLTF. Written as DNA, the CDR3 is TGTGCCAGCAGCCAAGGGACTAGCGGGGGTGGGGCCAACGTCCTGACTTTC.